The sequence of this TCR beta chain was determined in a study of blood T cell repertoires in COVID-19. Whole-study context: Sources were T cells, B-cell-depleted T cells, or PBMCs; the material itself was cDNA or gDNA.

Germline trimming cut 3 bases from V and 6 bases from J; bases unmatched to any gene: 6. This CDR3 contains 17 residues. CDR1 is MGHDK and CDR2 is SYGVNS in the germline V gene. Authors' analysis steps: Researchers report that nucleated cell counts were estimated from reference gene primer amplification. Repertoires were generated with immunoSEQ multiplex PCR, while TCRdb's copy carries only in-frame clones and drops some. V and J calls and clone size are those listed in that table; D and trimming were worked out from the DNA. The data hold around 220,000 clones, with about 88% observed a single time.

The rearrangement links TRBV25-1 to TRBJ1-6, with 12 bases that match TRBD1. The clonotype was recovered from a woman in her thirties or forties who had recovered from COVID-19. What was sequenced was peripheral blood. The CDR3 here is CASSDGGQGASNSPLHF. For the CDR3, the DNA is TGTGCCAGCAGTGACGGGGGACAGGGGGCGAGTAATTCACCCCTCCACTTT.